These T cell receptor beta chains were read from a single sample in a study of blood T cell repertoires in COVID-19. The assay was immunoSEQ multiplex PCR, and TCRdb's table has in-frame clones only and misses some. The sample has fewer than 350,000 clones; around four fifths are singletons. The sample was peripheral blood. Receptors were obtained from a woman aged 50 to 60 with active or convalescent COVID-19. The CDR3 runs from the conserved cysteine through the conserved F or W. Clone size is stated in some rows and not others, as once, few, many or a class when expanded.

abundance	j_gene	v_gene	CDR3aa
-	TRBJ1-2	TRBV6-5	CATGDRLSTFYGYTF
-	TRBJ1-3	TRBV10-3	CAIQRGPSGNTIYF
once	TRBJ1-1	TRBV29-1	CSVEDLTGAEAFF
-	TRBJ2-1	TRBV4-1	CASSPLTKRNEQFF
-	TRBJ1-1	TRBV4-1	CASSPRGQSFEAFF
-	TRBJ1-5	TRBV2	CASRTGAYSNQPQHF
once	TRBJ1-4	TRBV18	CASSPWGQGGEKLFF
-	TRBJ2-1	TRBV5-1	CASSPGGTSGRNEQFF
-	TRBJ1-2	TRBV2	CASSVTRQADLYGYTF
-	TRBJ2-2	TRBV7-7	CASSDREDTGELFF
-	TRBJ2-5	TRBV5-6	CASSAIEDRGQETQYF
-	TRBJ1-1	TRBV6-5	CATGGTQNTEAFF
-	TRBJ2-4	TRBV5-4	CASSLGALAKNIQYF
-	TRBJ2-3	TRBV7-3	CASSLTAQGSTDTQYF
few	TRBJ2-7	TRBV19	CASSPGGLYEQYF
-	TRBJ1-5	TRBV30	CAWSVISPGGLRSNQPQHF
-	TRBJ2-4	TRBV19	CASSLLAGQDIQYF
-	TRBJ2-2	TRBV5-1	CASSLLSWPPGELFF
-	TRBJ1-1	TRBV6-5	CASSSGIEAFF
-	TRBJ1-1	TRBV18	CASSRDRGDTEAFF
-	TRBJ1-2	TRBV6-5	CASSYSLGAQNYGYTF
-	TRBJ1-5	TRBV14	CASSQRTGYGQPQHF
-	TRBJ1-1	TRBV19	CASSQAGGTEAFF
-	TRBJ2-7	TRBV5-4	CASSVSGRAGEQYF
-	TRBJ2-3	TRBV11-3	CASSIYREDTQYF
-	TRBJ2-5	TRBV7-9	CANGGRVGYQETQYF
-	TRBJ1-4	TRBV6-1	CASSEGRVPSLFF
-	TRBJ2-7	TRBV27	CASSFSGGEQYF
-	TRBJ1-6	TRBV18	CASSTDTDYNSPLHF
few	TRBJ2-7	TRBV2	CARGGLAGEQYF
-	TRBJ2-3	TRBV4-1	CASSPTPAGATDTQYF
-	TRBJ2-2	TRBV5-1	CASSRDFTNTGELFF
-	TRBJ1-1	TRBV3-1/TRBV3-2	CASSQGDRQLPLAEAFF
once	TRBJ1-1	TRBV25-1	CASSELGFGRGLGTEAFF
-	TRBJ2-1	TRBV19	CASSISGGEEQFF
once	TRBJ2-7	TRBV23-1	CASSPPGQGAYEQYF
-	TRBJ1-2	TRBV2	CASSEAQGYYGYTF
-	TRBJ2-3	TRBV7-9	CASSLTSGIGTDTQYF
-	TRBJ1-3	TRBV7-2	CASSLATGPGNTIYF
-	TRBJ1-2	TRBV4-1	CASSQDRGSANYGYTF
-	TRBJ2-1	TRBV7-9	CASSLLSSYNEQFF
-	TRBJ2-7	TRBV23-1	CASSRGTGGSPDHYEQYF
-	TRBJ2-1	TRBV10-3	CATWTGGENNEQFF